Only a few counts were recorded for the clone carrying this T cell receptor beta chain. Its specificity is not known. This specimen comes from a study of T cells in Graves' hyperthyroidism and ophthalmopathy. Study-wide results and limits: The blood repertoire included most of the expanded thyroid clonotypes above 0.001. Stable hyperthyroidism was told apart from ophthalmopathy by a model built on 13 V-J features.

Researchers amplified the TCR beta CDR3 regions from RNA transcripts. With the HTBI primer set, the TCR CDR3 went through a first round of RT-PCR. TCRdb re-called the multiplex PCR reads with MiXCR, one entry per CDR3 protein. The sample lists approximately 620,000 distinct CDR3 sequences, over 11% seen once, with 5.8% in the top ten. Out of roughly 9.1 ml of fresh peripheral blood came the PBMCs. Trimming pared 0 bases from V and 0 bases from J, leaving 9 bases between. Germline CDR1 is MNHEY and CDR2 is SVGAGI. The CDR3 spans 16 residues. The chain joins TRBV6-5 to TRBJ1-5; TRBD1 is a possible D gene (6 bases). The sequenced sample consisted of blood. The receptor was isolated from a woman between 25 and 40 years old with Graves' hyperthyroidism that later progressed to Graves' ophthalmopathy. CDR3 DNA sequence: TGTGCCAGCAGTTACTCGACAGGTTATAGCAATCAGCCCCAGCATTTT. This gives the protein CASSYSTGYSNQPQHF.